What follows describes a single TCR beta chain. Its cognate antigen has yet to be identified. No base-level quality is on record; no much larger clone is a single base apart. The sample originates from a study of blood T cell repertoires in COVID-19 (dated by TCRdb to about 2020). As for the study more broadly: Samples covering the acute and convalescent phases of COVID-19 were provided by collaborators in the United States, Italy and Spain. The material from the prospective study consisted of cDNA or gDNA derived from T cells, B-cell-depleted T cells, or PBMCs. Deeply sampled blood TCRbeta repertoires from subjects exposed to, actively infected with, or recovered from COVID-19 were included in the dataset. The repertoires were released in a freely available public database intended as a resource for research on the immune response to SARS-CoV-2. Samples were obtained from the ongoing ImmuneRACE study (first 160 participants) and from 1,254 subjects provided by 6 global collaborators. The sample metadata nearly always contained a de-identified subject ID, COVID-19 status, age in years and sex. Where available, HLA class I and class II types were obtained from metadata supplied by the sample provider rather than from assay-based typing. General conclusions and limits of the study: Clinical and demographic metadata were provided uncurated, with the amount varying by source and participant.

TCRbeta CDR3 regions were amplified from genomic DNA using the immunoSEQ Assay, a bias-controlled multiplex PCR. In the original analysis: The number of nucleated cells in each sample was estimated by amplification of reference gene primers within the assay. To quantify the absolute abundance of each unique TCRbeta CDR3 rearrangement, sequence reads were collapsed and filtered. For each sample, productive Simpson clonality was calculated as the square root of Simpson's diversity index over productive rearrangements. The table comes from immuneACCESS by way of TCRdb, which keeps in-frame sequences with V and J called. Part of the clones is missing from these tables; in studies checked, under half for an unresolved V gene and the rest for unknown reasons. For V, J and clone size, that table is used; D and trimming come from the DNA. The sample has roughly 140,000 clones on record, 75% to 85% of them singletons. The biggest ten clones account for 3% to 4.5% of the sample.

A second Seattle source provided samples from volunteer blood donors who had recovered from COVID-19. Each collaborating institution followed its own protocols to collect whole blood in K2EDTA tubes. For TCRbeta analysis, collaborator samples were shipped as frozen whole blood, as isolated PBMCs, or as DNA extracted from either sample type. The CDR3 contains 16 residues, cysteine and phenylalanine counted. Only the CDR3 DNA stays, 48 bases, in frame from base 1. CDR1 and CDR2, looked up from the germline V gene (reference sequence), are LGHDT and YNNKEL. V ends up 4 bases short and J 7 bases short, with an unmatched junction base count of 14.

The chain joins TRBV3-1 (or the pseudogene TRBV3-2) to TRBJ2-7; 9 bases in the junction line up with TRBD1. Sequenced material: peripheral blood. The clonotype originates from a man between 65 and 80 years old who had recovered from COVID-19. The bases are TGTGCCAGCAGCCCCCCGTCGGGACAGGGAGAACGGGAGCAGTACTTC. Its amino acids are CASSPPSGQGEREQYF.